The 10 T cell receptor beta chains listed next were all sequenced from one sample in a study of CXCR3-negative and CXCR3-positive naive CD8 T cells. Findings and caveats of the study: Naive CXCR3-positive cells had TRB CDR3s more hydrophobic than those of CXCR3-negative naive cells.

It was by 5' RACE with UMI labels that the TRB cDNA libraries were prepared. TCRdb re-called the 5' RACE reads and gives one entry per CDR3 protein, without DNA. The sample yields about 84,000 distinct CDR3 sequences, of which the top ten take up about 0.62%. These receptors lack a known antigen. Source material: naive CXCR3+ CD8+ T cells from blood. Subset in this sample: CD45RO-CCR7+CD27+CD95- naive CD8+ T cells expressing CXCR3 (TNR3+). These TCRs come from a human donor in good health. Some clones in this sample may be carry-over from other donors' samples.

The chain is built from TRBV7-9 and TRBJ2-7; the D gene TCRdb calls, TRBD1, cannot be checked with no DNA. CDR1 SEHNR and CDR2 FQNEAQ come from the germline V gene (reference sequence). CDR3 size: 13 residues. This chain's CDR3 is CASSWGTGQEQYF.

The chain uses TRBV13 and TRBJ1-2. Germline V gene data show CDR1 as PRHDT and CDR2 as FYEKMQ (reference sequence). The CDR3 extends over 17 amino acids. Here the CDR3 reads CASSRGETSLTNYGYTF. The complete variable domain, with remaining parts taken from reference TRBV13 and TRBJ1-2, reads AAGVIQSPRHLIKEKRETATLKCYPIPRHDTVYWYQQGPGQDPQFLISFYEKMQSDKGSIPDRFSAQQFSDYHSELNMSSLELGDSALYFCASSRGETSLTNYGYTFGSGTRLTVV.

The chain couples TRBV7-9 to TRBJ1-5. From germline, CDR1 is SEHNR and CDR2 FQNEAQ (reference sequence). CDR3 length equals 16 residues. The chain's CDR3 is CASSLDAVTSISPQHF.

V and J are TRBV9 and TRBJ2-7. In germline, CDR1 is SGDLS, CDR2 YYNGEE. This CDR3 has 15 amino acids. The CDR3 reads CASSVDPTASYEQYF.

This CDR3 reads CATSDLSTSFGSSYNEQFF. The chain links TRBV24-1 to TRBJ2-1; TCRdb returns TRBD2, unconfirmable since there is no DNA. The CDR3 has 19 residues. Germline CDR1 KGHDR, CDR2 SFDVKD.

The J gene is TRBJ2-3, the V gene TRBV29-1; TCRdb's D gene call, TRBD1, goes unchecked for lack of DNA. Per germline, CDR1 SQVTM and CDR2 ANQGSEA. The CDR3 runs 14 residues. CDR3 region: CSVAPGTGGDAQYF.

CDR3 amino acids: CASRETGGPYEQYF. This chain joins TRBV14 and TRBJ2-7; TCRdb reports TRBD1, a call that lacks DNA to check it against. In germline, CDR1 is SGHDN, CDR2 FVKESK. CDR3 size: 14 residues.

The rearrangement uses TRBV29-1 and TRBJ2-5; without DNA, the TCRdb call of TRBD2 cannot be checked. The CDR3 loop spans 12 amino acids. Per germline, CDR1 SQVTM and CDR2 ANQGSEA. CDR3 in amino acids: CSVLAGEETQYF.

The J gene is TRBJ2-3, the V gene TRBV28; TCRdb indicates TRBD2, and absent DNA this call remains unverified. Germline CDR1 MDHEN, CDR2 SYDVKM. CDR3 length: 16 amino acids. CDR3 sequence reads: CASSSLGLGSTDTQYF.

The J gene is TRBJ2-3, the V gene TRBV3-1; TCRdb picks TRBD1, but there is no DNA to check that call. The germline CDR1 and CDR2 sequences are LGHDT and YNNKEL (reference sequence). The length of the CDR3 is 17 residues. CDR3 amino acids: CASSQEASREGTDTQYF.